These T cell receptor beta chains were read from a single sample in a study of T cell responses to AZD1222 COVID-19 vaccine. Repertoires were generated with immunoSEQ multiplex PCR, while TCRdb's copy carries only in-frame clones and drops some. Among about 120,000 clones listed, 86% were seen once. The sequencing used peripheral blood, collected 28 days after the second AZD1222 dose. The receptors come from an adult who received the AZD1222 COVID-19 vaccine. Both conserved end residues are trimmed from each CDR3. The D gene is left open where the match is weak.

D,J,V,CDR3
TRBD1,TRBJ1-6,TRBV7-8,ASSDTQGRVRNSPLH
.,TRBJ2-5,TRBV7-6,ASSLVGRGETQY
TRBD1,TRBJ1-5,TRBV30,AWSSQGFQPQH
.,TRBJ1-2,TRBV28,ASKGGIYGYT
.,TRBJ1-1,TRBV6-1,ASSELQATEAF
.,TRBJ1-1,TRBV7-9,ASSFEGGNTEAF
.,TRBJ1-1,TRBV5-8,ASSFALLNTEAF
.,TRBJ1-1,TRBV30,AWSVGQGGTEAF
TRBD1,TRBJ1-5,TRBV4-2,ASSQEEGASNQPQH
TRBD2,TRBJ2-1,TRBV28,ASSSPWGRSGDYNEQF
.,TRBJ1-1,TRBV3-1/TRBV3-2,ASSPPGNTEAF
.,TRBJ1-6,TRBV5-6,ASSLDIGRAAATLH
TRBD1,TRBJ1-1,TRBV12-5,ASGLIRTGGVTEAF
TRBD1,TRBJ2-7,TRBV5-1,ASRAGQGGYEQY
.,TRBJ2-7,TRBV29-1,TDGSSYEQY
TRBD1,TRBJ1-1,TRBV9,ASSVGDRDATEAF
TRBD2,TRBJ2-1,TRBV6-2/TRBV6-3,ASSYGSGGGNEQF
.,TRBJ2-2,TRBV2,ASSDHTGELF
.,TRBJ1-5,TRBV6-6,ATRQSNQPQH
TRBD1,TRBJ1-1,TRBV19,ASSTDRELNTEAF
TRBD2,TRBJ2-5,TRBV7-9,ASSSTRGGVETQY
.,TRBJ1-2,TRBV5-1,ASSLEGTYTNYGYT
.,TRBJ1-3,TRBV28,ASIESSSGNTIY
.,TRBJ2-3,TRBV6-1,ASSEALGGFADTQY
.,TRBJ1-1,TRBV7-9,ASSLRGSGDVFRNTEAF
TRBD2,TRBJ2-2,TRBV27,ASSTPSGGPTALF
TRBD2,TRBJ2-1,TRBV30,AWTTGLAGGREQF
TRBD2,TRBJ2-5,TRBV4-3,ASSQDGGGETQY
.,TRBJ1-2,TRBV6-5,ASNPDPNNGYT
TRBD1,TRBJ1-1,TRBV7-9,ASSPRGGGSTEAF
.,TRBJ2-5,TRBV4-3,ASSQGIRGDGVEETQY
TRBD2,TRBJ2-2,TRBV6-5,ASTPGRREIGELF
TRBD1,TRBJ1-4,TRBV7-2,ASSLGDRVDEKLF
.,TRBJ1-4,TRBV6-1,ASSDGRSEKLF
.,TRBJ2-2,TRBV7-2,ASPFTGELF
TRBD1,TRBJ2-7,TRBV7-9,ASSLYGKEQGKYEQY
TRBD1,TRBJ1-1,TRBV6-5,ASSSSGGGTEAF
TRBD2,TRBJ2-1,TRBV7-2,ASSREGSGGARQF
.,TRBJ1-1,TRBV30,AWSRAVNTEAF
.,TRBJ2-7,TRBV18,ASSPNSAREQY
.,TRBJ1-2,TRBV5-1,ASRDEDSANYGYT
.,TRBJ1-1,TRBV18,ASSPAAGYNTEAF
.,TRBJ2-1,TRBV19,ASSIVNEQF
.,TRBJ1-5,TRBV24-1,ATSDRAHQPQH
.,TRBJ1-2,TRBV7-9,ASSLRGVQSYGYT
.,TRBJ1-5,TRBV24-1,ATSDPRPYSNQPQH
.,TRBJ1-6,TRBV27,ASSLWSYNSPLH
TRBD1,TRBJ2-7,TRBV27,ASSGGQATYEQY
.,TRBJ2-7,TRBV18,ASSPQPKSSYEQY
TRBD1,TRBJ1-1,TRBV11-2,ASSLGQGDTEAF